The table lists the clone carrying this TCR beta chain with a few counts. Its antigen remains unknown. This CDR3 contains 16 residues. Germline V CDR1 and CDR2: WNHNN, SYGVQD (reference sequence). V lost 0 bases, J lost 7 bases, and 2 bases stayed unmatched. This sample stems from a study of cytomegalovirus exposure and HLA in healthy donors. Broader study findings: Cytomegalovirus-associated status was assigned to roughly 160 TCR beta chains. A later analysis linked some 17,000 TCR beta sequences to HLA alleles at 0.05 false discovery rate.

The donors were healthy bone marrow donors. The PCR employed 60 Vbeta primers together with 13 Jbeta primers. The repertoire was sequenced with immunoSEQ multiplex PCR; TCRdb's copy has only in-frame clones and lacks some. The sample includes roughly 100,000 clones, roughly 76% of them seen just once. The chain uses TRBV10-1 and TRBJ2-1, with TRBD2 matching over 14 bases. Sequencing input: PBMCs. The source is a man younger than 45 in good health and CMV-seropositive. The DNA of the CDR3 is TGCGCCAGCAGTGAGTCCGGACTAGCGGGAGGAAATGAGCAGTTCTTC. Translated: CASSESGLAGGNEQFF.